Following are 12 T cell receptor beta chains from one sample sequenced in a study of OX40 agonist ivuxolimab in advanced cancers. TCRdb's copy holds only in-frame clones and misses some; the assay was immunoSEQ multiplex PCR. This sample has about 19,000 clones; roughly 80% occur once, and the top ten carry 26%. The sample here was CD4+ or CD8+ T cells sorted from blood, taken in a trial of the OX40 agonist ivuxolimab. The receptors come from an adult with an advanced solid tumor such as melanoma, head and neck, liver or kidney cancer.

The chain employs TRBV6-4 and TRBJ2-2, with D tentatively TRBD2 (6 bases). Germline V gives CDR1 MRHNA, CDR2 SNTAGT. CDR3 size: 15 residues. The V and J ends lost 3 bases and 4 bases respectively, with 12 bases between them. As DNA, the CDR3 is TGTGCCAGCAGTGAGGGAGAGGGAGGCACCGGGGAGCTGTTTTTT. Translating it yields CASSEGEGGTGELFF.

The V call is TRBV2, the J call TRBJ2-5, with 7 bases identical to TRBD1. In germline, CDR1 is SNHLY, CDR2 FYNNEI. Unmatched junction bases numbered 9, after V lost 0 bases and J lost 2 bases. This CDR3 is 17 amino acids long. The CDR3 here is CASSEARTWDRQETQYF. The CDR3 DNA follows: TGTGCCAGCAGTGAAGCAAGAACGTGGGACAGACAAGAGACCCAGTACTTC.

The chain carries TRBV2 and TRBJ1-3; D may be TRBD1 (5 bases). The ends were cut back, 4 bases at V and 3 bases at J, with 10 bases in the middle. The CDR3 runs 14 residues. CDR1 and CDR2 from the germline V gene are SNHLY and FYNNEI. The CDR3 nucleotides are TGTGCCAGCAGTGGTTGGGGGTTTGGAAACACCATATATTTT. Residues: CASSGWGFGNTIYF.

This clone was seen a few times. The gene calls are TRBV15 and TRBJ1-5, with TRBD1 matching over 7 bases. Losses at the gene ends were 5 bases for V and 0 bases for J; bases not matched to a gene: 4. The germline CDR1 and CDR2 sequences are LNHNV and YYDKDF (reference sequence). This CDR3 comprises 15 residues. The CDR3 loop reads CATSGGQYSNQPQHF. CDR3 bases: TGTGCCACCAGCGGGGGACAGTATAGCAATCAGCCCCAGCATTTT.

This chain connects TRBV15 to TRBJ2-5; 11 bases align to TRBD2. Per germline, CDR1 LNHNV and CDR2 YYDKDF (reference sequence). This CDR3 comprises 16 residues. V trimming: 1 base; J trimming: 5 bases; junction bases outside the gene matches: 6. CDR3: CATSRGDSGRAETQYF. CDR3 coding DNA: TGTGCCACCAGCAGAGGGGATAGCGGGAGGGCTGAGACCCAGTACTTC.

The rearrangement uses TRBV6-4 and TRBJ1-5, with no clear D. CDR1 is MRHNA, CDR2 SNTAGT, per germline. The length of the CDR3 is 13 residues. V lost 1 base, J lost 9 bases, and 10 bases lay in between. The CDR3 DNA reads as TGTGCCAGCAGTGACTACCCCGAAGGGCCCCAGCATTTT. This sequence encodes CASSDYPEGPQHF.

This clone was detected a few times. One end of the junction is discordant with germline, which a read error may explain. The chain uses TRBV5-8 and TRBJ2-3, with 9 bases that match TRBD1. The germline CDR1 and CDR2 sequences are SGHTS and YDEGEE. The CDR3 covers 12 residues. As DNA, the CDR3 is TGTGCCAGCAGCTTTAGAGGACAGGGGATGGGTTTT. It codes for CASSFRGQGMGF.

The chain employs TRBV4-3 and TRBJ2-7, with TRBD1 as a possible D gene (6 bases). Germline CDR1 LGHNA, CDR2 YSLEER. The CDR3 consists of 15 residues. Between the trimmed V and J ends, which lost 1 base and 3 bases, there was a span of 13 bases. The CDR3 DNA reads TGCGCCAGCAGCCAAGCAAGGGGGTACTTCTACGAGCAGTACTTC. Protein sequence: CASSQARGYFYEQYF.

This CDR3 reads CASREDIQYF. The CDR3 DNA sequence: TGTGCCAGCCGGGAGGACATTCAGTACTTC. The V call is TRBV2, the J call TRBJ2-4; 7 nucleotides align to TRBD2. CDR3 length: 10 amino acids. CDR1 is SNHLY and CDR2 is FYNNEI in the germline V gene. The trim removed 8 bases at V and 8 bases at J, leaving 0 bases unmatched.

The chain carries TRBV27 and TRBJ1-5; D gene unclear. This CDR3 contains 13 residues. V was clipped by 2 bases and J by 7 bases, with 9 bases between them. CDR1 MNHEY and CDR2 SMNVEV come from the germline V gene (reference sequence). The CDR3 coding sequence is TGTGCCAGCAGTTTAAACGCTATCCAGCCCCAGCATTTT. Translated: CASSLNAIQPQHF.

In its sample, this clone was seen a few times. The chain combines TRBV6-4 with TRBJ2-2; tentatively, D is TRBD1 or TRBD2 (5 bases each). The CDR3 runs 15 residues. Germline V gene data show CDR1 as MRHNA and CDR2 as SNTAGT. Trimming pared 3 bases from V and 3 bases from J, leaving 11 bases between. For the CDR3, the DNA is TGTGCCAGCAGTGAGGGGGACGGCTACACCGGGGAGCTGTTTTTT. As protein: CASSEGDGYTGELFF.

V usage is TRBV28 and J usage is TRBJ2-5; possibly TRBD1 for D (5 bases). Trimming removed 3 bases from V and 5 bases from J, with 10 bases in between. This CDR3 is 13 amino acids long. Germline V gene data show CDR1 as MDHEN and CDR2 as SYDVKM. The CDR3 DNA reads as TGTGCCAGCAGTTTGGGGCAGAGGGAGACCCAGTACTTC. This translates into CASSLGQRETQYF.